The next 20 T cell receptor beta chains were all read from a single sample in a study of blood T cell repertoires in COVID-19. TCRdb's copy holds only in-frame clones and misses some; the assay was immunoSEQ multiplex PCR. This sample has about 300,000 clones; more than 75% occur once, and the top ten carry 10%. The sequenced sample was PBMCs or T cells enriched from blood (not recorded which). Every receptor here comes from a woman under 30 who had recovered from COVID-19.

This sequence joins TRBV4-1 and TRBJ2-1; 11 nucleotides match TRBD2. After removal of 5 bases from V and 7 bases from J, the junction contained 7 bases not matched to a gene. Germline V gene data show CDR1 as MGHRA and CDR2 as YSYEKL. The CDR3 sequence is 15 residues long. The CDR3 reads CASSYALAGDNEQFF. DNA for the CDR3: TGCGCCAGCAGCTACGCACTAGCGGGAGATAATGAGCAGTTCTTC.

The chain recombines TRBV30 with TRBJ1-6; tentatively, D is TRBD1 (5 bases). The CDR3 length is 17 residues. CDR1 and CDR2 from the germline V gene are GTSNPN and SVGIG (reference sequence). With 1 base removed from V and 2 bases from J, the gap between germline ends came to 15 bases. This chain's CDR3 is CAWSAPYGGTYNSPLHF. The DNA for the CDR3 is TGTGCCTGGAGTGCCCCCTACGGGGGGACCTATAATTCACCCCTCCACTTT. The full variable domain, in which reference TRBV30 and TRBJ1-6 provide the parts outside the CDR3, is SQTIHQWPATLVQPVGSPLSLECTVEGTSNPNLYWYRQAAGRGLQLLFYSVGIGQISSEVPQNLSASRPQDRQFILSSKKLLLSDSGFYLCAWSAPYGGTYNSPLHFGNGTRLTVT.

The chain joins TRBV10-3 to TRBJ1-6; possible D gene TRBD1, 6 bases. Trimming removed 0 bases from V and 7 bases from J, with 13 bases in between. The length of the CDR3 is 16 residues. Germline V gives CDR1 ENHRY, CDR2 SYGVKD. Here the CDR3 DNA reads TGTGCCATCAGTGAGTCAGGGGGTCGCGGGAATTCACCCCTCCACTTT. The encoded protein is CAISESGGRGNSPLHF.

The chain is built from TRBV12-5 and TRBJ2-5; D is possibly TRBD2 (5 bases). This CDR3 has 18 residues. Trimming took 0 bases from V and 0 from J, leaving 17 bases between them. Germline values: CDR1 LGHNT, CDR2 FRNRAP. The CDR3, as DNA: TGTGCTAGTGGTTTGGTCCTTAGGAGGCTCGGGTACCAAGAGACCCAGTACTTC. Protein sequence: CASGLVLRRLGYQETQYF.

CDR3 bases: TGTGCCAGCAGTTTGAACTTCCACACTGAAGCTTTCTTT. Translating gives CASSLNFHTEAFF. This chain links TRBV28 with TRBJ1-1, with unresolved D. The V end lost 3 bases, the J end lost 3 bases, and 8 bases lay between the germline ends. CDR1 MDHEN and CDR2 SYDVKM come from the germline V gene. This CDR3 is built from 13 residues. The full variable domain, rest sourced from reference TRBV28 and TRBJ1-1, is DVKVTQSSRYLVKRTGEKVFLECVQDMDHENMFWYRQDPGLGLRLIYFSYDVKMKEKGDIPEGYSVSREKKERFSLILESASTNQTSMYLCASSLNFHTEAFFGQGTRLTVV.

The chain couples TRBV6-1 to TRBJ2-7; 13 nucleotides agree with TRBD2. Germline CDR1 reads MNHNS; CDR2 reads SASEGT. The CDR3 length is 16 residues. V shed 4 bases, J shed 1 base, and the junction held 4 bases outside the gene matches. The chain's CDR3 is CASSGLAGGKSYEQYF. In DNA form, the CDR3 reads TGTGCCAGCAGTGGACTAGCGGGGGGAAAATCCTACGAGCAGTACTTC.

The chain uses TRBV11-2 and TRBJ2-1, with 13 bases identical to TRBD2. V trimming: 4 bases; J trimming: 9 bases; junction bases outside the gene matches: 6. The CDR3 runs 15 residues. Germline values: CDR1 SGHAT, CDR2 FQNNGV. CDR3 coding DNA: TGTGCCAGCAGCTCAGGACTAGCGGGAGTTGGTGAGCAGTTCTTC. It codes for CASSSGLAGVGEQFF.

This rearrangement joins TRBV5-5 to TRBJ2-3; tentatively, D is TRBD1 (6 bases). This CDR3 spans 16 amino acids. The germline CDR1 and CDR2 sequences are SGHKS and YYEKEE (reference sequence). Trimming pared 2 bases from V and 0 bases from J, leaving 13 bases between. The CDR3 spells CASSFGLGQSTDTQYF. The CDR3, as DNA: TGTGCCAGCAGCTTTGGCTTGGGACAAAGCACAGATACGCAGTATTTT.

The chain is built from TRBV20-1 and TRBJ1-5; 8 nucleotides agree with TRBD1. The CDR3 spans 16 residues. The junction had 14 bases not matched to a gene; V was cut back by 3 bases and J by 7 bases. The germline CDR1 and CDR2 sequences are DFQATT and SNEGSKA (reference sequence). The CDR3 region is CSASYHFGTGGQPQHF. CDR3 in DNA: TGCAGTGCTAGTTACCACTTTGGGACAGGCGGGCAGCCCCAGCATTTT.

The genes are TRBV30 and TRBJ1-5; D uncertain. V lost 2 bases to trimming and J lost 6 bases, with 14 bases between them. The CDR3 covers 14 residues. The germline V gene encodes CDR1 GTSNPN and CDR2 SVGIG (reference sequence). CDR3 nucleotide sequence: TGTGCCTGGAGTCCCACCAGCGTGGGTCAGCCCCAGCATTTT. It specifies CAWSPTSVGQPQHF.

The rearrangement joins TRBV5-1 to TRBJ2-1; D is perhaps TRBD2 (5 bases). The V and J ends lost 4 bases and 2 bases respectively, with 25 bases between them. The germline CDR1 and CDR2 sequences are SGHRS and YFSETQ. The CDR3 extends over 19 amino acids. CDR3 nucleotides: TGCGCCAGCAGCATTTCTCCGGGATCCTCGTTTGTTACCTACAATGAGCAGTTCTTC. This encodes CASSISPGSSFVTYNEQFF.

V gene TRBV21-1 combines with J gene TRBJ2-1; the table assigns TRBD2, which was not confirmed against the DNA. TRBV21-1 is classified as a pseudogene. The CDR3 runs 16 residues. The CDR3 protein is CASSKVLAGGYNEQFF. In nucleotides, the CDR3 is TGTGCCAGCAGCAAAGTACTAGCGGGGGGTTACAATGAGCAGTTCTTC.

The chain is built from TRBV3-1 (or the pseudogene TRBV3-2) and TRBJ1-2; D might be TRBD1 (6 bases). The CDR3 covers 15 residues. V was cut by 1 base and J by 4 bases, with 13 bases left in between. Germline CDR1 is LGHDT and CDR2 is YNNKEL (reference sequence). CDR3 coding DNA: TGTGCCAGCAGCCAAGCAACAGGGAAGAGCTATGGCTACACCTTC. Encoded protein: CASSQATGKSYGYTF.

The chain links TRBV5-6 to TRBJ2-7; D may be TRBD2 (5 bases). Germline V gene lookup returns CDR1 SGHDT and CDR2 YYEEEE. The CDR3 length is 16 residues. Deletions cut 3 bases from V and 5 bases from J, with 21 bases between. In nucleotides, the CDR3 is TGTGCCAGCAGCTCATTTATCGGGGTAGGAGAACACGAGCAGTACTTC. Its translation: CASSSFIGVGEHEQYF.

This chain joins TRBV30 and TRBJ1-1; D unclear. Germline V gene lookup returns CDR1 GTSNPN and CDR2 SVGIG (reference sequence). V lost 2 bases and J 5 bases, leaving 12 bases between the germline ends. The length of the CDR3 is 13 residues. CDR3 sequence: CAWSRQEKTEAFF. CDR3 in DNA: TGTGCCTGGAGTCGCCAGGAAAAGACTGAAGCTTTCTTT.

V is TRBV28 and J is TRBJ2-7; 12 positions match TRBD1. Germline assignment: CDR1 MDHEN and CDR2 SYDVKM. This CDR3 has 16 amino acids. Trimming removed 4 bases from V and 5 bases from J; junction bases left unmatched: 9. CDR3: CASSSPRGQGAHEQYF. DNA of the CDR3: TGTGCCAGCAGTTCGCCGAGGGGACAGGGGGCTCACGAGCAGTACTTC.

This clone showed up just a few times. One end of the junction does not line up with germline, which may come from a read error. V usage is TRBV2 and J usage is TRBJ1-1; D not certain. Germline CDR1 and CDR2: SNHLY and FYNNEI. This CDR3 spans 13 amino acids. The CDR3: CASSESTQVSRPF. CDR3 coding DNA: TGTGCCAGCAGTGAAAGCACCCAGGTCTCAAGGCCCTTT.

The genes are TRBV18 and TRBJ1-1, with 9 nucleotides matching TRBD1. CDR3 length: 13 amino acids. Germline lookup yields CDR1 KGHSH and CDR2 LQKENI. After removal of 3 bases from V and 8 bases from J, the junction contained 4 bases not matched to a gene. Here the CDR3 DNA reads TGTGCCAGCTCACCGGGACAGGGCGGGGAAGCTTTCTTT. It codes for CASSPGQGGEAFF. The full variable domain, with the rest looked up from reference TRBV18 and TRBJ1-1, is NAGVMQNPRHLVRRRGQEARLRCSPMKGHSHVYWYRQLPEEGLKFMVYLQKENIIDESGMPKERFSAEFPKEGPSILRIQQVVRGDSAAYFCASSPGQGGEAFFGQGTRLTVV.

Only a few counts were recorded for this clone. V gene TRBV4-1 combines with J gene TRBJ1-3; 8 bases match TRBD1. Trimming took 4 bases from V and 7 from J; bases not matched to a gene: 9. Germline CDR1 is MGHRA and CDR2 is YSYEKL. The CDR3 consists of 15 residues. The CDR3 bases are TGCGCCAGCAGCCCCTACTTTGGACAGGGTAACACCATATATTTT. Encoded protein: CASSPYFGQGNTIYF.

The chain is built from TRBV10-1 and TRBJ2-1; D not resolved. Deletions cut 0 bases from V and 8 bases from J, with 8 bases between. In germline, CDR1 is WNHNN, CDR2 SYGVQD (reference sequence). There are 13 residues in the CDR3. The CDR3 DNA sequence: TGCGCCAGCAGTGAGTCCCCTAGAGATGAGCAGTTCTTC. Its translation: CASSESPRDEQFF.